These 17 T cell receptor beta chains were sequenced from one sample in a study of cytomegalovirus exposure and HLA in healthy donors. Amplification used 60 Vbeta primers and 13 Jbeta primers. TCRdb's table, derived via immunoSEQ multiplex PCR, lists solely in-frame clones and lacks some. The sample carries some 120,000 clones, 65% to 80% recorded once. The sample taken for sequencing was PBMCs. The receptors were sampled from a woman between 40 and 55 years old in good health and CMV-seropositive.

V and J are TRBV29-1 and TRBJ2-5; possibly TRBD1 for D (6 bases). Germline values: CDR1 SQVTM, CDR2 ANQGSEA. The germline V and J ends were trimmed by 4 bases and 3 bases, with 12 bases remaining between them. This CDR3 has 13 amino acids. The CDR3 region has the DNA TGCAGCGTTGCTTCCAGGGACAAAGAGACCCAGTACTTC. It translates to CSVASRDKETQYF.

V is TRBV27 and J is TRBJ2-7; 11 positions agree with TRBD2. Germline V gives CDR1 MNHEY, CDR2 SMNVEV (reference sequence). The CDR3 loop spans 15 amino acids. The V gene end was trimmed by 6 bases and the J gene end by 2 bases; junction bases not matched to a gene: 6. The CDR3 is CASRMGTSGPYEQYF. The CDR3 DNA sequence: TGTGCCAGCAGAATGGGGACTAGCGGACCCTACGAGCAGTACTTC.

The chain is built from TRBV19 and TRBJ1-2; no firm D call. This CDR3 spans 14 amino acids. Germline CDR1 is LNHDA and CDR2 is SQIVND (reference sequence). The V and J ends lost 1 base and 2 bases respectively, with 8 bases between them. CDR3 in amino acids: CASSIVDSNYGYTF. The CDR3 bases are TGTGCCAGTAGTATAGTAGATTCGAACTATGGCTACACCTTC.

V and J are TRBV27 and TRBJ1-1; unclear D gene. CDR3 length: 16 residues. Germline CDR1 and CDR2: MNHEY and SMNVEV (reference sequence). V shed 5 bases and J shed 1 base, with 17 bases lying between them. CDR3 nucleotide sequence: TGTGCCAGCAGTCGGAGGACGGGATGGGGGAACACTGAAGCTTTCTTT. Protein: CASSRRTGWGNTEAFF.

V and J are TRBV6-5 and TRBJ2-7; 7 bases agree with TRBD1. Germline assignment: CDR1 MNHEY and CDR2 SVGAGI. V shed 5 bases, J shed 3 bases, and the junction held 10 bases outside the gene matches. The CDR3 is made up of 15 amino acids. This chain's CDR3 is CASSTPTGRNYEQYF. CDR3 DNA sequence: TGTGCCAGCAGTACCCCGACAGGGCGAAACTACGAGCAGTACTTC.

In its sample, this clone was seen a few times. The chain uses TRBV21-1 and TRBJ1-2. TRBV21-1 is deemed a pseudogene. This CDR3 is built from 9 residues. The DNA for the CDR3 is TGTGCCAGTTTAAAAGGGGACTTCTTC. Its protein product is CASLKGDFF.

This chain links TRBV30 with TRBJ1-1, with no clear D. V lost 0 bases and J 1 base, leaving 9 bases between the germline ends. The CDR3 loop spans 14 amino acids. Germline V gene data show CDR1 as GTSNPN and CDR2 as SVGIG (reference sequence). CDR3 amino acids: CAWSVLQTNTEAFF. CDR3 sequence (DNA): TGTGCCTGGAGTGTATTACAGACGAACACTGAAGCTTTCTTT. The complete variable domain, with remaining parts taken from reference TRBV30 and TRBJ1-1, reads SQTIHQWPATLVQPVGSPLSLECTVEGTSNPNLYWYRQAAGRGLQLLFYSVGIGQISSEVPQNLSASRPQDRQFILSSKKLLLSDSGFYLCAWSVLQTNTEAFFGQGTRLTVV.

V and J are TRBV19 and TRBJ1-5; 8 bases agree with TRBD1. The J segment lost 3 bases and the V segment lost 9 bases, leaving 4 bases of the junction unmatched. Germline CDR1 reads LNHDA; CDR2 reads SQIVND (reference sequence). The CDR3 is 13 amino acids. CDR3 coding DNA: TGTGCCAGCCGGGACAGGACCAATCAGCCCCAGCATTTT. This sequence encodes CASRDRTNQPQHF. Filled out from reference TRBV19 and TRBJ1-5, the complete variable domain reads DGGITQSPKYLFRKEGQNVTLSCEQNLNHDAMYWYRQDPGQGLRLIYYSQIVNDFQKGDIAEGYSVSREKKESFPLTVTSAQKNPTAFYLCASRDRTNQPQHFGDGTRLSIL.

This chain links TRBV19 with TRBJ2-1, with 7 nucleotides matching TRBD2. The CDR3 runs to 15 residues. V shed 1 base, J shed 4 bases, and the junction held 4 bases outside the gene matches. Germline CDR1 LNHDA, CDR2 SQIVND (reference sequence). The CDR3 bases are TGTGCCAGTAGTATAGCTACGGGAGGTTACAATGAGCAGTTCTTC. Translating it yields CASSIATGGYNEQFF.

The V and J genes are TRBV13 and TRBJ2-7, with 7 bases aligning to TRBD1. Germline loops: CDR1 PRHDT, CDR2 FYEKMQ (reference sequence). V shed 5 bases and J 8 bases; nucleotides not matched to a gene: 12. This CDR3 is 14 amino acids long. This CDR3 is CASSRRQGPFKQYF. CDR3 coding DNA: TGTGCCAGCAGCCGGAGACAGGGACCTTTCAAGCAGTACTTC.

The chain combines TRBV28 with TRBJ1-4, with TRBD1 matching over 7 bases. This CDR3 region has 15 residues. The V and J ends lost 4 bases and 4 bases, in that order; junction bases with no gene match: 6. CDR1 is MDHEN and CDR2 is SYDVKM in the germline V gene. CDR3 loop: CASSYISGGNEKLFF. DNA of the CDR3: TGTGCCAGCAGTTATATCTCAGGGGGTAATGAAAAACTGTTTTTT.

This clone showed up just a few times. The CDR3 DNA follows: TGTGCCAGCAGCGCCCAGACAAGGAACACCGGGGAGCTGTTTTTT. Its protein product is CASSAQTRNTGELFF. The V call is TRBV7-2, the J call TRBJ2-2; D unresolved. Germline CDR1 and CDR2: SGHTA and FQGNSA. Trimming pared 5 bases from V and 1 base from J, leaving 11 bases between. The CDR3 is made up of 15 amino acids.

This chain joins TRBV6-5 and TRBJ2-7; D is possibly TRBD2 (5 bases). The CDR3 contains 12 residues. The germline CDR1 and CDR2 sequences are MNHEY and SVGAGI. Trimming removed 5 bases at V and 4 bases at J, with 9 bases between. CDR3 coding DNA: TGTGCCAGCAGTGGACTGGGGTACGAGCAGTACTTC. This sequence encodes CASSGLGYEQYF.

The chain is built from TRBV11-3 and TRBJ2-1; maybe TRBD2 (6 bases). Between the trimmed V and J ends, which lost 3 bases and 0 bases, there was a span of 9 bases. The CDR3 consists of 15 residues. The germline gives CDR1 SGHNT, CDR2 YENEEA. CDR3 region: CASSFSGNSYNEQFF. The CDR3 DNA reads TGTGCCAGCAGCTTTAGCGGCAACTCCTACAATGAGCAGTTCTTC.

The chain is built from TRBV28 and TRBJ2-5; 7 bases align to TRBD2. Per the germline V gene, CDR1 is MDHEN and CDR2 is SYDVKM. The CDR3 loop spans 14 amino acids. The junction had 10 bases not matched to a gene; V was cut back by 7 bases and J by 5 bases. This CDR3 is CASMVGGNRETQYF. As DNA, the CDR3 is TGTGCCAGCATGGTGGGAGGGAACAGGGAGACCCAGTACTTC.

This clone was recorded a few times. The V and J genes are TRBV28 and TRBJ2-7; unclear D gene. Germline V gives CDR1 MDHEN, CDR2 SYDVKM. The CDR3 runs to 12 residues. V shed 6 bases and J shed 2 bases, with 8 bases lying between them. The CDR3 spells CASSVPPYEQYF. The CDR3 nucleotides read TGTGCCAGCAGCGTCCCTCCCTACGAGCAGTACTTC.

This rearrangement joins TRBV2 to TRBJ1-5, with no clear D. The CDR3 contains 13 residues. Trimming took 1 base from V and 6 from J, leaving 7 bases between them. CDR1 and CDR2 from the germline V gene are SNHLY and FYNNEI. The CDR3 is CASSEVRVQPQHF. DNA of the CDR3: TGTGCCAGCAGTGAAGTGCGGGTTCAGCCCCAGCATTTT.